These 14 T cell receptor beta chains were sequenced from one sample in a study of post-analysis software for immune sequencing data. Study-wide results and limits: Higher frequency in patients than in controls was seen for five TRBV segments, with TRBV5-6, TRBV5-1 and TRBV20-1 among them.

TCR beta cDNA libraries had unique molecular identifiers. TCRdb itself ran the PCR reads through MiXCR, one entry per CDR3 protein. The data contain about 540,000 distinct CDR3 sequences, about a third of them singletons. No antigen has been identified for these receptors. The source material was blood. These receptor sequences come from a girl under 18 with multiple sclerosis.

The chain carries TRBV20-1 and TRBJ2-3; D assignment may be TRBD1 or TRBD2 (6 bases each). Trimming stripped 6 bases from V and 0 bases from J, with 13 bases between. Germline CDR1 is DFQATT and CDR2 is SNEGSKA (reference sequence). This CDR3 is 14 amino acids long. CDR3 loop: CSALWGASTDTQYF. As DNA, the CDR3 is TGCAGTGCCCTTTGGGGGGCTAGCACAGATACGCAGTATTTT.

Worth noting for this clonotype: A much larger clonotype is one base distant, so this may be a read error. The J gene is TRBJ2-5, the V gene TRBV20-1, with 9 nucleotides matching TRBD2. Germline CDR1 DFQATT, CDR2 SNEGSKA (reference sequence). The CDR3 contains 15 residues. The CDR3 spells CGASIDSGSQETQYF. CDR3 bases: TGCGGTGCTAGTATTGATAGCGGGAGCCAAGAGACCCAGTACTTC.

This clonotype was detected ten times or more. The chain joins TRBV9 to TRBJ2-5, with no clear D. There are 14 residues in the CDR3. V was cut by 0 bases and J by 1 base, with 7 bases left in between. In germline, CDR1 is SGDLS, CDR2 YYNGEE. The CDR3 spells CASSVEAAQETQYF. The CDR3 DNA reads as TGTGCCAGCAGCGTAGAGGCAGCCCAAGAGACCCAGTACTTC.

This rearrangement joins TRBV24-1 to TRBJ2-6; no definite D call. The germline gives CDR1 KGHDR, CDR2 SFDVKD. V lost 3 bases to trimming and J lost 0 bases, with 5 bases between them. The CDR3 runs to 15 residues. CDR3 region: CATSDADSGANVLTF. The CDR3 nucleotides read TGTGCCACCAGTGATGCAGACTCTGGGGCCAACGTCCTGACTTTC.

This clonotype was counted a few times. The rearrangement uses TRBV29-1 and TRBJ2-1; possibly TRBD2 for D (6 bases). CDR3 length equals 13 residues. V gave up 7 bases and J gave up 0 bases, with 10 bases separating them. The germline V gene encodes CDR1 SQVTM and CDR2 ANQGSEA. CDR3 protein: CSGASVSYNEQFF. DNA for the CDR3: TGCAGCGGAGCTAGCGTCTCCTACAATGAGCAGTTCTTC.

The chain employs TRBV29-1 and TRBJ2-5; 7 nucleotides match TRBD1. The CDR3 consists of 13 residues. V lost 7 bases, J lost 4 bases, and 9 bases stayed unmatched. Per the germline V gene, CDR1 is SQVTM and CDR2 is ANQGSEA. CDR3 DNA sequence: TGCAGCGCGCTGACAGGGTTTCGAGAGACCCAGTACTTC. Its protein is CSALTGFRETQYF. Together with reference TRBV29-1 and TRBJ2-5, the CDR3 gives the full variable domain: SAVISQKPSRDICQRGTSLTIQCQVDSQVTMMFWYRQQPGQSLTLIATANQGSEATYESGFVIDKFPISRPNLTFSTLTVSNMSPEDSSIYLCSALTGFRETQYFGPGTRLLVL.

With respect to this clonotype: Possible read error: a much larger clone is one base away. The genes are TRBV6-1 and TRBJ2-5; D is perhaps TRBD1 (6 bases). V was shortened by 6 bases and J by 5 bases, with 16 bases between the two germline ends. The CDR3 runs to 14 residues. Germline-derived CDR1 and CDR2 are MNHNS and SASEGT. This chain's CDR3 is CASSLMGAMETQYF. CDR3 coding DNA: TGTGCCAGCAGCCTCATGGGGGCAATGGAGACCCAGTACTTC.

This clonotype was observed a handful of times. V is TRBV7-9 and J is TRBJ2-7; D gene uncertain. The CDR3 consists of 14 residues. Trimming removed 1 base at V and 5 bases at J, with 12 bases between. CDR1 is SEHNR and CDR2 is FQNEAQ in the germline V gene (reference sequence). The CDR3 DNA sequence: TGTGCCAGCAGCTTAGGAGGCTTGGTGAACGAGCAGTACTTC. Its translation: CASSLGGLVNEQYF.

Only a few counts were recorded for this clonotype. The chain joins TRBV7-7 to TRBJ2-1; 11 nucleotides match TRBD2. This CDR3 contains 18 residues. With V trimmed by 5 bases and J by 8 bases, 17 bases remained unmatched. Germline V lookup: CDR1 SSHAT, CDR2 FNYEAQ (reference sequence). The CDR3 here is CASSTLEGLSGGAHEQFF. CDR3 bases: TGTGCCAGCAGCACATTGGAGGGGCTTAGCGGGGGGGCCCATGAGCAGTTCTTC.

The V and J genes are TRBV9 and TRBJ1-2; 11 bases align to TRBD1. V lost 3 bases and J lost 3; bases outside the gene matches: 1. The V gene's germline CDR1 is SGDLS and CDR2 YYNGEE. The CDR3 extends over 14 amino acids. DNA of the CDR3: TGTGCCAGCAGCGGGACAGGGGGCCACTATGGCTACACCTTC. Translation: CASSGTGGHYGYTF.

In this sample, this clonotype turned up many times. CDR3: CSARDLVGIETQYF. DNA of the CDR3: TGCAGTGCTAGAGATCTTGTGGGTATAGAGACCCAGTACTTC. The V gene is TRBV20-1, the J gene TRBJ2-5; D is undetermined. Germline V gene sequence: CDR1 DFQATT, CDR2 SNEGSKA (reference sequence). This CDR3 spans 14 amino acids. V was cut by 0 bases and J by 4 bases, with 12 bases left in between.

The V gene is TRBV10-2, the J gene TRBJ2-5, with D unclear. The length of the CDR3 is 16 residues. V was trimmed by 3 bases and J by 0 bases, leaving 14 bases between them. Germline CDR1 is WSHSY and CDR2 is SAAADI. The CDR3 DNA reads TGCGCCAGCAGTGACCAGGACGCAATATACCAAGAGACCCAGTACTTC. Translating gives CASSDQDAIYQETQYF.

In its sample, this clonotype was seen a few times. The gene calls are TRBV4-2 and TRBJ1-1; 11 bases map to TRBD1. This CDR3 contains 15 residues. J gave up 7 bases and V 1 base, and 5 bases lay outside the gene matches. Looked up from germline, CDR1 is LGHNA and CDR2 is YNFKEQ. The CDR3 nucleotides are TGTGCCAGCAGCCAAGTCGGGGACAGGGGGGTTGAAGCTTTCTTT. This translates into CASSQVGDRGVEAFF.

This clonotype appeared a few times. V and J are TRBV12-3 or TRBV12-4 and TRBJ2-7; 9 bases are shared with TRBD1. The CDR3 runs 13 residues. Losses at the gene ends were 4 bases for V and 6 bases for J; bases not matched to a gene: 4. CDR3 in amino acids: CASSWGQGIEQYF. CDR3 bases: TGTGCCAGCAGTTGGGGACAGGGTATCGAGCAGTACTTC.